A single T cell receptor beta chain is shown here with its context. This clone was seen a handful of times. Its binding antigen is unknown. Base quality data are lacking; no much larger clone is found one base away. Using the deep immunoSEQ assay, multiplex PCR amplified TCR CDR3 regions from genomic DNA. Extracted genomic DNA from each cell subset was distributed evenly across all wells of several immunoSEQ 96-well plates, and each plate was treated as a replicate. Each replicate PCR for sorted subsets received roughly 0.2 ug genomic DNA, equal to about 30,000 T cell genomes. Purified libraries were measured with a Qubit 3.0 fluorometer, size-checked on a Bioanalyzer 2100, and measured again with the KAPA Library Quantification kit. Each immunoSEQ 96-well plate was sequenced on its own single-read 150-cycle Illumina NextSeq 550 flow cell. Per the source publication's procedure: Because only junctional sequences without quality scores were contained in the immunoSEQ output, filtering matching that applied to full-length reads could not be performed. To assign V/J genes and CDR3, sequences were annotated against IMGT germline references using PyIR, a Python wrapper for IgBLAST v1.9. Reads with weak V/J assignments (E-value above 1e-6), missing CDR3, stop codons, out-of-frame junctions, or ambiguous translated residues were removed. A V3J clonotype was defined by an identical inferred V gene, J gene, and CDR3 amino acid sequence. The percentage overlap between two repertoires was calculated by dividing the number of shared unique clonotypes by the size of the smaller repertoire. Richness of each repertoire was evaluated using RTK rarefaction, the Chao1 estimator, and Recon v2.1 estimates of unobserved clonotypes. OLGA was used to compute generation probabilities for all TCRbeta clonotypes that the gDNA method yielded from several donors. TCRdb took this table from immuneACCESS and kept in-frame rearrangements with V and J called. Such tables lack part of the clones; where checked against another copy, unresolved V genes explain under half of the gap, and the rest is unexplained. The V and J calls and the clone size are those of that table, but D and trimming were determined from the DNA. This sample gives over a million clones in total; about 77% of them show up just once. The top ten hold about 1.5% of the sample.

This sample stems from a study of shared clonotypes between healthy human individuals (dated by TCRdb to about 2020). With regard to the full study: Three men and a couple of women, aged 18 to 49 years, made up the cohort. To increase sequencing depth and limit assay-specific biases, TCR repertoire library preparation and sequencing were carried out by different laboratories using diverse techniques. Per donor, three plates each were used for CD4 naive and CD4 memory, two for CD8 naive, and one for CD8 memory. Per donor, leukapheresis produced somewhere between about 0.9 and 9.5 billion PBMCs. To estimate repertoire size and how much clonotype sharing occurs between individuals, the study deeply sequenced the blood TCR repertoires of 5 or 6 healthy adults. Findings and caveats that apply to the study as a whole: Incomplete sequencing was indicated by rarefaction of sorted-subset datasets, despite the large sequencing depth. About 5% of naive CD4, around 3.5% of naive CD8, roughly 2.4% of memory CD4, and around 0.4% of memory CD8 clonotypes were shared across several donors. Because the study included a small number of donors, the genetic and exposure-history diversity represented was limited. Naive subsets generally had larger estimated clonotype richness than memory subsets. Only blood was sampled, and tissue TCR repertoires likely differ from those in blood. Based on pairwise subsampling, the degree of clonotype sharing among donors was expected to be affected by sequencing depth. Compared with non-shared clonotypes, the clonotypes found in all four sorted-subset donors had higher generation probabilities.

Healthy HIV-negative adults with no recently reported acute infections or vaccinations were included as donors. All donors were Caucasian adults living in Nashville, Tennessee, USA. CD4+ T cells were enriched by magnetic negative selection; naive cells were then positively selected on CD45RA, and the negative fraction formed the memory subset. Blood was obtained by leukapheresis, after which PBMCs were separated by Ficoll-Histopaque density gradient centrifugation and cryopreserved in liquid nitrogen vapor phase. Analytical flow cytometry was used to check the purity and quantity of every magnetically sorted T cell population. Genomic DNA was isolated from each sorted fraction and quantified by UV absorbance on a Nanodrop 2000c. The germline V gene (reference sequence) specifies LNHDA as CDR1 and SQIVND as CDR2. Counted from cysteine to phenylalanine, this CDR3 has 13 amino acids. The DNA shown is the 39-base CDR3, in frame from base 1. At the junction V is shortened by 3 bases and J by 7 bases; bases outside the gene matches: 4.

Specimen: memory CD4+ T cells sorted from blood. Reading the label with the study, this specimen's cell subset or site is: CD45RA-negative fraction. Here the chain combines TRBV19 and TRBJ1-2; 8 middle bases align to TRBD1. The TCR originated in a man aged 18 to 30 in good health. Read as DNA, the sequence is TGTGCCAGTAGTATTGGACAGGGTCGTGGCTACACCTTC. Its translation is CASSIGQGRGYTF.